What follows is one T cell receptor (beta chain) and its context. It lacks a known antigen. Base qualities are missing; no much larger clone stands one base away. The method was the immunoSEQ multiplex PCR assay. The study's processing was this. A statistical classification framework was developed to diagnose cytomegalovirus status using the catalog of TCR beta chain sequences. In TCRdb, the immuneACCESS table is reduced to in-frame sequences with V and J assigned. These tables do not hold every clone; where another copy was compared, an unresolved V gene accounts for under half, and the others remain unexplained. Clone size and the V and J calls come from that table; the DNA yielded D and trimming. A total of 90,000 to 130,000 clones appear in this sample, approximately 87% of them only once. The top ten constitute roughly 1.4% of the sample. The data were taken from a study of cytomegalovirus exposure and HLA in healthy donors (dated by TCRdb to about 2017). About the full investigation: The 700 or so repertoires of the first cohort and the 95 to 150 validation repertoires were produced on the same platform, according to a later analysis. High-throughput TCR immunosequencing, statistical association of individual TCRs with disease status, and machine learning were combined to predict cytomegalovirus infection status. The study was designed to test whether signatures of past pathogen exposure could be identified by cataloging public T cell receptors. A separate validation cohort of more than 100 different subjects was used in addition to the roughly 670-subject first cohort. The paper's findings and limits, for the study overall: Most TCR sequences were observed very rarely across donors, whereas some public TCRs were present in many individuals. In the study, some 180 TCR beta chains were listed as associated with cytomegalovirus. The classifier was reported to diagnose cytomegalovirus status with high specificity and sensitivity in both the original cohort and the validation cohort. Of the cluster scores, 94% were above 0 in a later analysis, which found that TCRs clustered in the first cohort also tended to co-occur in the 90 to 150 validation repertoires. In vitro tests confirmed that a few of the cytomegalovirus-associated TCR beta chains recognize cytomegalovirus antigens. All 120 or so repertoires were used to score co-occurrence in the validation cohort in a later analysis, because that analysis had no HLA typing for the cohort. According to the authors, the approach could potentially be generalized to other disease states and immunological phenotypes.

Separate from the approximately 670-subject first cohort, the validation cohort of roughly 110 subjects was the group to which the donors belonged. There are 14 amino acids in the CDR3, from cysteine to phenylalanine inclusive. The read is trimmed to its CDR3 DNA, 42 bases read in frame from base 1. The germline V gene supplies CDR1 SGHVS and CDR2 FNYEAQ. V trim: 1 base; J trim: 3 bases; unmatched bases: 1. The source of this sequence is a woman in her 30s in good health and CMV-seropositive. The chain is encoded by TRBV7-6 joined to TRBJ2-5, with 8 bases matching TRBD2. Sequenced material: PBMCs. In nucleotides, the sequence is TGTGCCAGCAGCTTAGGAGCGGGAGAAGAGACCCAGTACTTC. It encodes CASSLGAGEETQYF.